This T cell receptor beta chain was captured in a study of T cell repertoires in ileal Crohn's disease. Study overall: Patients had a median roughly 8-year disease duration, and around 35% were active smokers. Study outcomes and limitations: All patients with clonality above 26.8% had endoscopic recurrence. Compared with non-smokers, active smokers at surgery showed more clonal expansions.

Details on this clone: Its antigen is unknown.

Libraries were prepared by immunoSEQ multiplex PCR; TCRdb keeps only in-frame clonotypes and omits some of them. Here the sample spans fewer than 20,000 clones, approximately 94% being singletons. The receptor's source is an adult with Crohn's disease. What was sequenced was ileal tissue.

Written as DNA, the CDR3 is TGCGCCAGCAGCCAAGATGGGCGGGAGTTGGATGAAAAACTGTTTTTT. The encoded protein is CASSQDGRELDEKLFF. This chain joins TRBV4-1 and TRBJ1-4; D is ambiguous. Germline-derived CDR1 and CDR2 are MGHRA and YSYEKL. The length of the CDR3 is 16 residues. The V gene lost 0 bases and the J gene lost 6 bases, with 14 bases spanning the gap.